This T cell receptor (beta chain) was identified during a study of molecular identifiers for immune sequencing clone quantification. Across the whole study: Four portions were sequenced after RNA from 20,000 or 100,000 naive CD8 cells was split five ways in replicates. Study results and limitations: Whereas naive cells kept under 1% of molecules in clones above 20 RNA copies, such clones held over 98% in effectors.

Trimming left V 7 bases short and J 6 bases short, with 10 bases between. The CDR3 contains 12 residues. Germline V gene lookup returns CDR1 SEHNR and CDR2 FQNEAQ (reference sequence). Concerning this clonotype: Its antigen remains unidentified.

The bulk TCR libraries were made with methods described before and with listed TCR primers. TCRdb redid the calling of the PCR reads with MiXCR, one entry per CDR3 protein. The sample lists under 100,000 distinct CDR3 sequences; 20% to 25% were seen once. The receptor comes from a human donor in good health. Some libraries in this study had Jurkat cell RNA spiked in. The rearrangement links TRBV7-9 to TRBJ2-1; D is undetermined. Material for sequencing was naive CD8+ T cells from blood, with Jurkat cell RNA spiked in. Subset described: FACS-sorted CD8+CD4-CCR7+CD45RA+ naive T cells. Written as DNA, the CDR3 is TGTGCCAGCACTCCCGAGCCCAATGAGCAGTTCTTC. Residues: CASTPEPNEQFF.